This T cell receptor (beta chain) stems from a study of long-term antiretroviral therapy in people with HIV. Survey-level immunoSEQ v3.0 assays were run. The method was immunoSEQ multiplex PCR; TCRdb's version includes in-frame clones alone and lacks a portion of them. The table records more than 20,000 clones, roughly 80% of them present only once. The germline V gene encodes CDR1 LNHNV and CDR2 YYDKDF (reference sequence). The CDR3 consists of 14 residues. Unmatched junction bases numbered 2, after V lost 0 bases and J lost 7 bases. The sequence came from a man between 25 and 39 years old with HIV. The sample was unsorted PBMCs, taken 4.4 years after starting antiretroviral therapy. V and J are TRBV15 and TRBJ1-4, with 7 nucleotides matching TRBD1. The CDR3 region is CATSREGGGEKLFF. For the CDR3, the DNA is TGTGCCACCAGCAGAGAAGGGGGCGGTGAAAAACTGTTTTTT.